The sequence of this TCR beta chain was determined in a study of blood T cell repertoires in COVID-19 (dated by TCRdb to 2020 to 2022). Some background on the complete study: Samples from collaborators originated in the United States, Italy and Spain and spanned both the acute and convalescent phases of COVID-19. A freely available public database, intended as a resource for researchers studying the immune response to SARS-CoV-2, is where the repertoires were released. HLA class I and class II types, where available, came from metadata supplied by the sample provider rather than from assay-based typing. Subjects who had been exposed to COVID-19, were actively infected with it, or had recovered from it provided the deeply sampled blood TCRbeta repertoires that made up the dataset. Samples came from the ongoing ImmuneRACE study (first 160 participants) plus 1,254 subjects from 6 global collaborators. Nearly every sample came with metadata listing a de-identified subject ID, COVID-19 status, age in years and sex. The material from the prospective study consisted of cDNA or gDNA derived from T cells, B-cell-depleted T cells, or PBMCs. Beyond this particular receptor, the publication reports: The quantity of clinical and demographic metadata differed by source and by participant and was supplied without curation.

TCRbeta CDR3 regions were amplified from genomic DNA by means of the immunoSEQ Assay, a bias-controlled multiplex PCR. On the authors' methods: Within the assay, amplification of reference gene primers was used to estimate how many nucleated cells each sample contained. To quantify the absolute abundance of each unique TCRbeta CDR3 rearrangement, sequence reads were collapsed and filtered. Productive Simpson clonality was computed per sample as the square root of Simpson's diversity index over productive rearrangements. The source is immuneACCESS, and TCRdb retained only in-frame sequences with V and J called. Part of the clones is not carried over; for the studies checked, unresolved V genes explain less than half of this, and the remainder is unexplained. D and trimming were read from the DNA, whereas the V and J calls and clone size are those reported in that table. The table for this sample lists 80,000 to 130,000 clones; about 86% of them were counted only once. The ten largest account for approximately 2.6% of the sample.

As regards this clone: Its antigen specificity is not known. No much larger clonotype is one base removed from it; base qualities were not supplied.

Participants in the prospective study were aged about 18 to 95 years, lived in more than 20 United States geographic areas, and enrolled through a virtual design. Cohort assignment in the prospective study relied on participant-reported clinical history from a screening survey and a study questionnaire. Recovered participants in ImmuneRACE Cohort 3 were defined by two consecutive negative NP/OP PCR tests, clearance by a healthcare professional, or resolution of symptoms. Each participant in the prospective study had whole blood, serum and a nasopharyngeal or oropharyngeal swab collected by mobile phlebotomists. Additional blood draws and questionnaires over an approximately two-month period could optionally be provided by prospective study participants. Blood samples from the prospective study were shipped frozen or at room temperature prior to DNA extraction. Material: PBMCs or T cells enriched from blood (not recorded which). This receptor was obtained from a woman in her fifties or sixties who had recovered from COVID-19.

In nucleotide form, the sequence is TGTGCCAGCAGCCCGGGACTAGCGGGGGACAATGAGCAGTTCTTC. The translation is CASSPGLAGDNEQFF. The chain is made from TRBV7-3 and TRBJ2-1, and TRBD2 matches 14 of the central bases. Compared with germline, V lacks 5 bases and J lacks 5 bases; bases without a gene match: 2. Reading from cysteine to phenylalanine, the CDR3 counts 15 amino acids. The entry retains the CDR3 DNA only, 45 bases that are in frame from base 1. From a lookup of the germline V gene, CDR1 and CDR2 are SGHTA and FQGTGA. Beyond the CDR3, the reference TRBV7-3 and TRBJ2-1 genes provide the residues; the full variable domain reads: GAGVSQTPSNKVTEKGKYVELRCDPISGHTALYWYRQSLGQGPEFLIYFQGTGAADDSGLPNDRFFAVRPEGSVSTLKIQRTERGDSAVYLCASSPGLAGDNEQFFGPGTRLTVL.